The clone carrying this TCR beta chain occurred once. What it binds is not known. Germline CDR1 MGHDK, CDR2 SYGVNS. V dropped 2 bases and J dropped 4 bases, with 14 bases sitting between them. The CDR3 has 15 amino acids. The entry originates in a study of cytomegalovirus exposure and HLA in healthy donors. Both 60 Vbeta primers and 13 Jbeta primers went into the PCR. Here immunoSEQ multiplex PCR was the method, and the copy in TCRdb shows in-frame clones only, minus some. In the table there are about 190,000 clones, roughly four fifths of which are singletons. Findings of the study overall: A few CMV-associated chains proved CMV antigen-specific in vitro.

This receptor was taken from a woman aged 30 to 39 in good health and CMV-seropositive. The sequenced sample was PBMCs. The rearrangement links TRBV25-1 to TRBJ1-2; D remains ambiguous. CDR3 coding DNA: TGTGCCAGCAGTGAAGATCGGGTCTTCGGCTATGGCTACACCTTC. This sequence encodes CASSEDRVFGYGYTF.